A few counts support the clone carrying this T cell receptor beta chain. There were TCR beta CDR3 regions amplified from RNA transcripts. First-round RT-PCR of the TCR CDR3 relied on the HTBI primer set. MiXCR, run by TCRdb on the multiplex PCR reads, gives a single entry per CDR3 protein. The profile shows roughly 500,000 distinct CDR3 sequences, approximately 44% of them singletons. This specimen belongs to a study of T cells in Graves' hyperthyroidism and ophthalmopathy. This CDR3 has 13 residues. Germline CDR1 and CDR2: SGHDT and YYEEEE. V was clipped by 5 bases and J by 4 bases; unmatched bases: 5.

The clonotype comes from an adult woman with Graves' disease, either hyperthyroidism or ophthalmopathy (not recorded which). The chain uses TRBV5-6 and TRBJ1-2, with 7 bases that match TRBD1. The source material was peripheral blood or thyroid tissue (not recorded which). CDR3 DNA: TGTGCCAGCAGTCCATACAGGGGCTATGGCTACACCTTC. It is translated as CASSPYRGYGYTF.